This T cell receptor (beta chain) was captured by sequencing in a study of shared clonotypes between healthy human individuals. Overall study results and limits: Genetic and exposure-history diversity was limited by the small donor number.

It was across several immunoSEQ plates that each subset's genomic DNA was evenly split. Ten immunoSEQ deep assay plates served to sequence unsorted PBMC DNA. Sequenced by immunoSEQ multiplex PCR; TCRdb stores in-frame clones only, minus some. This sample has 450,000 to 550,000 clones, with around 74% found just once. This clone was seen many times. Its target is not known. The sequence came from a woman in her thirties or forties in good health. Some clones in this sample may be carry-over from other donors' samples. Sequences were obtained from PBMCs.

The CDR3 DNA reads as TGTGCCAGCAGCCAAGATCTAGCGGGAGCCTACAATGAGCAGTTCTTC. Translation gives CASSQDLAGAYNEQFF. The rearrangement links TRBV4-2 to TRBJ2-1; TRBD2 matches at 10 bases. Trimming at V came to 0 bases and at J to 2 bases, leaving 1 base not matched to a gene. Germline V gene lookup returns CDR1 LGHNA and CDR2 YNFKEQ. The CDR3 totals 16 residues.